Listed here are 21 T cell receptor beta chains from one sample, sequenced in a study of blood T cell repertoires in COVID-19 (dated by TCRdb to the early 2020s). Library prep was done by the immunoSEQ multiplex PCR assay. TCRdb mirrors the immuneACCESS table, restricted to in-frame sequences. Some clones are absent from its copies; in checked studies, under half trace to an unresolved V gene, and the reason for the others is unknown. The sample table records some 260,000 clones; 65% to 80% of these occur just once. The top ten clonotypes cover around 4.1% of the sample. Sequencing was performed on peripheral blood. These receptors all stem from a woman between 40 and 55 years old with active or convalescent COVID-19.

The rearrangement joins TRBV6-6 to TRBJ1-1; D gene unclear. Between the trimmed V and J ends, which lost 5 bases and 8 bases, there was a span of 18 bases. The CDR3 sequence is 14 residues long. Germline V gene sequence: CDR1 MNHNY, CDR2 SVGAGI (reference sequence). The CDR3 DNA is TGTGCCAGCAGTCGAACGTTAGTAGCACTCGAAGCTTTCTTT. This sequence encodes CASSRTLVALEAFF.

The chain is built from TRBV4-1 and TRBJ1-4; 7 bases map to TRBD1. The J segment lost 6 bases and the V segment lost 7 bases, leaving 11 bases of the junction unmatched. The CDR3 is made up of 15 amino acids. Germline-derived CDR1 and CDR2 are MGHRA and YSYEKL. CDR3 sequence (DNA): TGCGCCAGCACCCTAAAACCCGACAGGGATGAAAAACTGTTTTTT. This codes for CASTLKPDRDEKLFF.

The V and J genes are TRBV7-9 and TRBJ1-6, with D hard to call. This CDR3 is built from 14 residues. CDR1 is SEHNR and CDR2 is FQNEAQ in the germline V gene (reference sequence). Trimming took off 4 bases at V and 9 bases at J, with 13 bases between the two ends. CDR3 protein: CASSSTTMGSPLHF. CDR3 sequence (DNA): TGTGCCAGCAGCTCGACAACCATGGGTTCACCCCTCCACTTT. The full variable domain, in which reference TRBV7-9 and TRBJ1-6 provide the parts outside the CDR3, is DTGVSQNPRHKITKRGQNVTFRCDPISEHNRLYWYRQTLGQGPEFLTYFQNEAQLEKSRLLSDRFSAERPKGSFSTLEIQRTEQGDSAMYLCASSSTTMGSPLHFGNGTRLTVT.

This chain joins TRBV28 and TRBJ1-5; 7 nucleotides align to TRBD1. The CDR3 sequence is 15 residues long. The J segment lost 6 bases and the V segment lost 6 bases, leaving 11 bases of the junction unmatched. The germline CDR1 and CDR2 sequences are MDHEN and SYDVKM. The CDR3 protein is CASSPAGRGLQPQHF. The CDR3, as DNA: TGTGCCAGCAGCCCGGCGGGTAGGGGGCTTCAGCCCCAGCATTTT.

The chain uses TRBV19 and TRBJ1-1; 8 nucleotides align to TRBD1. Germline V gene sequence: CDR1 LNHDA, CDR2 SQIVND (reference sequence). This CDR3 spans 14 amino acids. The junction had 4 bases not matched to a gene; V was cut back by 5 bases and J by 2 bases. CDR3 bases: TGTGCCAGTAGTTCGGACAGGGATAACACTGAAGCTTTCTTT. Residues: CASSSDRDNTEAFF.

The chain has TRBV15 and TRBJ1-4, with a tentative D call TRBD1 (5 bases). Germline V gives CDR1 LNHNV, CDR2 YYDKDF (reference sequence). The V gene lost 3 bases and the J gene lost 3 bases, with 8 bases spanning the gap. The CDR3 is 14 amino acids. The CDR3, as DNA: TGTGCCACCAGCAGGGGAGGGGCTAATGAAAAACTGTTTTTT. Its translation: CATSRGGANEKLFF.

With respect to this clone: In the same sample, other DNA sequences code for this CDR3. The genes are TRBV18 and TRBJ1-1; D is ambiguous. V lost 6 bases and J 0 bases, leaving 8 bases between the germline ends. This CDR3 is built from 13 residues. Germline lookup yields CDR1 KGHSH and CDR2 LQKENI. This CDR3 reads CASSPTVNTEAFF. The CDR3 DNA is TGTGCCAGCTCGCCAACAGTGAACACTGAAGCTTTCTTT. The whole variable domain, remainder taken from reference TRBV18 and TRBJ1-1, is NAGVMQNPRHLVRRRGQEARLRCSPMKGHSHVYWYRQLPEEGLKFMVYLQKENIIDESGMPKERFSAEFPKEGPSILRIQQVVRGDSAAYFCASSPTVNTEAFFGQGTRLTVV.

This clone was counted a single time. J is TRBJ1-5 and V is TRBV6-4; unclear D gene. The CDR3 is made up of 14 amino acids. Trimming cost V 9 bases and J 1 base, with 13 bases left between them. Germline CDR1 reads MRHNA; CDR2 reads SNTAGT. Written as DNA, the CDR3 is TGTGCCAGAACCCCCCCGCGGAGCAATCAGCCCCAGCATTTT. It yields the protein CARTPPRSNQPQHF.

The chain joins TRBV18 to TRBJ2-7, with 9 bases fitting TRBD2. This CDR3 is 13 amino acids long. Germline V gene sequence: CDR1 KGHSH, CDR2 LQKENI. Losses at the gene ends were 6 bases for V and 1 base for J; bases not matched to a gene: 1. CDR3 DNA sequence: TGTGCCAGCTCCCTAGCGGGGTCCTACGAGCAGTACTTC. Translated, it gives CASSLAGSYEQYF.

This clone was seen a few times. The CDR3 protein is CASSVGSAEPTQYF. CDR3 coding DNA: TGTGCCAGCAGCGTAGGGTCCGCCGAGCCGACCCAGTACTTC. V is TRBV9 and J is TRBJ2-5; D gene unclear. Germline V gives CDR1 SGDLS, CDR2 YYNGEE. The CDR3 runs to 14 residues. The V end was cut by 0 bases, the J end by 7 bases, with 13 bases between.

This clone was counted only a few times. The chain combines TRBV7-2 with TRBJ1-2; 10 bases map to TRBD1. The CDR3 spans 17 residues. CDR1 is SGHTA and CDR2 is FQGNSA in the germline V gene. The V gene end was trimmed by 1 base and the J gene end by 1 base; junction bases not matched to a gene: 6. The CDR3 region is CASSLGGTGAINYGYTF. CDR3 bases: TGTGCCAGCAGCTTAGGGGGGACAGGGGCGATTAACTATGGCTACACCTTC.

CDR3 residues: CASSEIFYEQYF. DNA of the CDR3: TGCGCCAGCAGTGAGATCTTCTACGAGCAGTACTTC. This chain connects TRBV10-2 to TRBJ2-7; D call uncertain. This CDR3 is 12 amino acids long. CDR1 WSHSY and CDR2 SAAADI come from the germline V gene. Trimming removed 2 bases at V and 3 bases at J, with 5 bases between.

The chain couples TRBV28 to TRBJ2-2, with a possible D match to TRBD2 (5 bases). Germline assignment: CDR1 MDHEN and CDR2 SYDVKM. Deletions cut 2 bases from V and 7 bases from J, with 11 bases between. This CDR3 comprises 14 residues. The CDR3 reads CASSLTRAHGELFF. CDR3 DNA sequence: TGTGCCAGCAGTTTAACGAGGGCGCACGGGGAGCTGTTTTTT.

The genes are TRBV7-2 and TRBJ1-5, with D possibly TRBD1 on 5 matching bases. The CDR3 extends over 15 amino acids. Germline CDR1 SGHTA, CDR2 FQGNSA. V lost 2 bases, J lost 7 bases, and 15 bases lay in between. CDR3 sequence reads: CASSLLGTSRQPQHF. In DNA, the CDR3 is TGTGCCAGCAGCTTATTAGGGACTTCCCGACAGCCCCAGCATTTT.

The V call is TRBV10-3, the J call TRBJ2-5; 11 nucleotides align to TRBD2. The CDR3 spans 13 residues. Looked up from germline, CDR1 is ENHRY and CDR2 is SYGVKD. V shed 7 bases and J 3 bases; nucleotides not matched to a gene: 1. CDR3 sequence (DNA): TGTGCCATCAAACTAGCGGGGGAAGAGACCCAGTACTTC. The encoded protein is CAIKLAGEETQYF.

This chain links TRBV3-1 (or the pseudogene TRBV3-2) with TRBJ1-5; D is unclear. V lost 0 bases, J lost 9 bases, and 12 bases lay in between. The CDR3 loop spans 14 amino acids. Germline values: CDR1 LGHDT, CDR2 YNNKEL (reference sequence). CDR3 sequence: CASSQDLTGRPQHF. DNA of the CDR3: TGTGCCAGCAGCCAAGATCTAACCGGTCGGCCCCAGCATTTT.

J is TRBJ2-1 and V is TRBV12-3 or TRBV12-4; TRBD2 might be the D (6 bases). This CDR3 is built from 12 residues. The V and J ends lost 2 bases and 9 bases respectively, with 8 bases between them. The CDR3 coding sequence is TGTGCCAGCAGTTTAAAGGGACTTGAGCAGTTCTTC. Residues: CASSLKGLEQFF.

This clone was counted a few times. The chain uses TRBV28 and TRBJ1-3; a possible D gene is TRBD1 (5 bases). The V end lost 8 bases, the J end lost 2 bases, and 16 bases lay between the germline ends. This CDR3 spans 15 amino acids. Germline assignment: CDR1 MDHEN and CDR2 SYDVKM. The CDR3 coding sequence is TGTGCCAGCGGCCTGGGGGGTCGTGCTGGAAACACCATATATTTT. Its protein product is CASGLGGRAGNTIYF.

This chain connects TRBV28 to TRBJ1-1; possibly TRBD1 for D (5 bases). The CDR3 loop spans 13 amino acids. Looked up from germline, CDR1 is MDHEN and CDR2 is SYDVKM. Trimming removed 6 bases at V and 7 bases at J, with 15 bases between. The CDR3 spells CASSFGSTDEAFF. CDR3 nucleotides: TGTGCCAGCAGCTTTGGGTCGACAGATGAAGCTTTCTTT. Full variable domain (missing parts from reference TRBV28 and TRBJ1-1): DVKVTQSSRYLVKRTGEKVFLECVQDMDHENMFWYRQDPGLGLRLIYFSYDVKMKEKGDIPEGYSVSREKKERFSLILESASTNQTSMYLCASSFGSTDEAFFGQGTRLTVV.

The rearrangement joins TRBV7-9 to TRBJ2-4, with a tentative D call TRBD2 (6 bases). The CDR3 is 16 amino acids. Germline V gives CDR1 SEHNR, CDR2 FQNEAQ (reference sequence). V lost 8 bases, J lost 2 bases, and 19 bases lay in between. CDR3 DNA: TGTGCCAGCGGACTCGGAGGGGCAGCGACCAAAAACATTCAGTACTTC. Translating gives CASGLGGAATKNIQYF.

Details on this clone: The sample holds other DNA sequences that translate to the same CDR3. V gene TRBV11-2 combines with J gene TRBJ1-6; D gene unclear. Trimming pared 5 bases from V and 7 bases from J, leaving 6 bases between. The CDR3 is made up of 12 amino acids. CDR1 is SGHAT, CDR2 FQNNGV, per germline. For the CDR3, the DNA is TGTGCCAGCAGCCTTCGGAATTCACCCCTCCACTTT. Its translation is CASSLRNSPLHF.